A selection of T cell receptor beta chains follows, all from one sample in a study of T cell responses to AZD1222 COVID-19 vaccine. Clones were sequenced by immunoSEQ multiplex PCR, and TCRdb holds only the in-frame ones, with some missing. Among 90,000 to 120,000 clones listed, over 90% were seen once. The input for sequencing was peripheral blood, taken on day 0 of AZD1222 vaccination. The receptors shown here come from an adult in good health. Both conserved end residues are part of each CDR3. The D gene is left open where the match is weak. Not all rows give a size; the values are once, few, many and, for expanded clones, a class.

j_call clone_size cdr3_length v_call d_call cdr3_aa cdr3_nt
TRBJ1-2 . 15 TRBV4-1 TRBD1 CASSQVGTGNYGYTF TGCGCCAGCAGCCAAGTGGGGACAGGGAACTATGGCTACACCTTC
TRBJ2-7 . 14 TRBV10-3 . CAISESGTSYEQYF TGTGCCATCAGTGAGTCAGGCACTAGCTACGAGCAGTACTTC
TRBJ2-2 . 13 TRBV7-3 . CASSQGPGGELFF TGTGCCAGCAGTCAGGGGCCCGGCGGGGAGCTGTTTTTT
TRBJ2-7 . 14 TRBV3-1/TRBV3-2 . CASSQQRVSYEQYF TGTGCCAGCAGCCAGCAGCGGGTGTCCTACGAGCAGTACTTC
TRBJ2-1 . 13 TRBV5-5 . CASSLPGTPDKFF TGTGCCAGCAGCTTGCCCGGGACCCCAGACAAGTTCTTC
TRBJ2-7 . 15 TRBV7-8 . CASSLAGGSGYEQYF TGTGCCAGCAGCTTAGCGGGGGGATCGGGCTACGAGCAGTACTTC
TRBJ2-3 . 16 TRBV7-9 TRBD2 CASSLVRASGTDTQYF TGTGCCAGCAGCTTAGTCCGAGCTAGCGGGACAGATACGCAGTATTTT
TRBJ2-6 . 19 TRBV18 TRBD1 CASSPGTGNRVSGANVLTF TGTGCCAGCTCACCAGGGACAGGGAATAGAGTGTCGGGGGCCAACGTCCTGACTTTC
TRBJ2-3 . 17 TRBV27 TRBD1 CASQGASGGVGTDTQYF TGTGCCAGCCAGGGGGCCTCAGGGGGAGTGGGCACAGATACGCAGTATTTT
TRBJ1-3 . 14 TRBV3-1/TRBV3-2 TRBD1 CASSPTGAGNTIYF TGTGCCAGCAGCCCAACAGGGGCTGGAAACACCATATATTTT
TRBJ1-1 . 13 TRBV30 . CAWRSGWNTEAFF TGTGCCTGGAGATCAGGTTGGAACACTGAAGCTTTCTTT
TRBJ1-2 few 15 TRBV6-5 TRBD1 CASSNSGTGNSGYTF TGTGCCAGCAGTAACTCCGGGACAGGGAATTCAGGCTACACCTTC
TRBJ2-6 . 14 TRBV7-2 . CASRGVPGANVLTF TGTGCCAGCAGGGGGGTTCCTGGGGCCAACGTCCTGACTTTC
TRBJ2-7 . 14 TRBV5-1 . CASSPRGTALEQYF TGCGCCAGCAGCCCCCGCGGGACAGCGCTAGAGCAGTACTTC
TRBJ1-3 . 16 TRBV5-1 TRBD1 CASSLIGQGPGNTIYF TGCGCCAGCAGCTTGATTGGACAGGGCCCTGGAAACACCATATATTTT
TRBJ2-1 . 14 TRBV10-3 TRBD2 CAIGSSGMEDEQFF TGTGCCATCGGCTCTAGCGGGATGGAGGATGAGCAGTTCTTC
TRBJ2-2 . 15 TRBV19 . CASSTYSGPPGELFF TGTGCCAGTAGTACGTATTCGGGACCCCCCGGGGAGCTGTTTTTT